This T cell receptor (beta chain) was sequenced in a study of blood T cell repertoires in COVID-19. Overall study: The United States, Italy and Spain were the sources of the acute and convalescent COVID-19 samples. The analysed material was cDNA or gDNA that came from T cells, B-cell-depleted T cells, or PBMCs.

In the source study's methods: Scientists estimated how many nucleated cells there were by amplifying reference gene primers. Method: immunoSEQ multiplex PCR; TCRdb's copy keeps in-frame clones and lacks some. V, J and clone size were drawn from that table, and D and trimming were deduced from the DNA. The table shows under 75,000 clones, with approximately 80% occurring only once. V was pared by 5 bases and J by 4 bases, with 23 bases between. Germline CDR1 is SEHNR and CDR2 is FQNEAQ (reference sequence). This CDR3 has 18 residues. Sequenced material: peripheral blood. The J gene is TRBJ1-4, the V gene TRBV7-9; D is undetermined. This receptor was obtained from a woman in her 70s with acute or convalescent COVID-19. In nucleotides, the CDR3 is TGTGCCAGCAGCCCCGTTTTGGGGTCCATCCGGGGTAATGAAAAACTGTTTTTT. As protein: CASSPVLGSIRGNEKLFF.